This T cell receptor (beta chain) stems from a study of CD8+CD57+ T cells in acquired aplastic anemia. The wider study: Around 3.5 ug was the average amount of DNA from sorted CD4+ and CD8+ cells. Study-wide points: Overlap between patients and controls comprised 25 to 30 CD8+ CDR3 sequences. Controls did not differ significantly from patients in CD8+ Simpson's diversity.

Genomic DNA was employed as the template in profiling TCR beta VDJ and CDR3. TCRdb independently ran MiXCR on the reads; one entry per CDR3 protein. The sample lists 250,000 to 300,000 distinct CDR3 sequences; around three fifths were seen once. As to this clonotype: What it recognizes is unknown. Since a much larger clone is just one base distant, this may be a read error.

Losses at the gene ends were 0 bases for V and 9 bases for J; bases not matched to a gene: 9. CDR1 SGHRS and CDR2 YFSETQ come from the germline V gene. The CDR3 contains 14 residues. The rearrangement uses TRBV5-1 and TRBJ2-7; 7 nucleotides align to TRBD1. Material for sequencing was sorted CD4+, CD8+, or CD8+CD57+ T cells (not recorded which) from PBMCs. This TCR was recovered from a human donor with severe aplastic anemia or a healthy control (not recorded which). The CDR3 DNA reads TGCGCCAGCAGCTTGGGAGGTGAGGGGGACAGGCAGTACTTC. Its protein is CASSLGGEGDRQYF.